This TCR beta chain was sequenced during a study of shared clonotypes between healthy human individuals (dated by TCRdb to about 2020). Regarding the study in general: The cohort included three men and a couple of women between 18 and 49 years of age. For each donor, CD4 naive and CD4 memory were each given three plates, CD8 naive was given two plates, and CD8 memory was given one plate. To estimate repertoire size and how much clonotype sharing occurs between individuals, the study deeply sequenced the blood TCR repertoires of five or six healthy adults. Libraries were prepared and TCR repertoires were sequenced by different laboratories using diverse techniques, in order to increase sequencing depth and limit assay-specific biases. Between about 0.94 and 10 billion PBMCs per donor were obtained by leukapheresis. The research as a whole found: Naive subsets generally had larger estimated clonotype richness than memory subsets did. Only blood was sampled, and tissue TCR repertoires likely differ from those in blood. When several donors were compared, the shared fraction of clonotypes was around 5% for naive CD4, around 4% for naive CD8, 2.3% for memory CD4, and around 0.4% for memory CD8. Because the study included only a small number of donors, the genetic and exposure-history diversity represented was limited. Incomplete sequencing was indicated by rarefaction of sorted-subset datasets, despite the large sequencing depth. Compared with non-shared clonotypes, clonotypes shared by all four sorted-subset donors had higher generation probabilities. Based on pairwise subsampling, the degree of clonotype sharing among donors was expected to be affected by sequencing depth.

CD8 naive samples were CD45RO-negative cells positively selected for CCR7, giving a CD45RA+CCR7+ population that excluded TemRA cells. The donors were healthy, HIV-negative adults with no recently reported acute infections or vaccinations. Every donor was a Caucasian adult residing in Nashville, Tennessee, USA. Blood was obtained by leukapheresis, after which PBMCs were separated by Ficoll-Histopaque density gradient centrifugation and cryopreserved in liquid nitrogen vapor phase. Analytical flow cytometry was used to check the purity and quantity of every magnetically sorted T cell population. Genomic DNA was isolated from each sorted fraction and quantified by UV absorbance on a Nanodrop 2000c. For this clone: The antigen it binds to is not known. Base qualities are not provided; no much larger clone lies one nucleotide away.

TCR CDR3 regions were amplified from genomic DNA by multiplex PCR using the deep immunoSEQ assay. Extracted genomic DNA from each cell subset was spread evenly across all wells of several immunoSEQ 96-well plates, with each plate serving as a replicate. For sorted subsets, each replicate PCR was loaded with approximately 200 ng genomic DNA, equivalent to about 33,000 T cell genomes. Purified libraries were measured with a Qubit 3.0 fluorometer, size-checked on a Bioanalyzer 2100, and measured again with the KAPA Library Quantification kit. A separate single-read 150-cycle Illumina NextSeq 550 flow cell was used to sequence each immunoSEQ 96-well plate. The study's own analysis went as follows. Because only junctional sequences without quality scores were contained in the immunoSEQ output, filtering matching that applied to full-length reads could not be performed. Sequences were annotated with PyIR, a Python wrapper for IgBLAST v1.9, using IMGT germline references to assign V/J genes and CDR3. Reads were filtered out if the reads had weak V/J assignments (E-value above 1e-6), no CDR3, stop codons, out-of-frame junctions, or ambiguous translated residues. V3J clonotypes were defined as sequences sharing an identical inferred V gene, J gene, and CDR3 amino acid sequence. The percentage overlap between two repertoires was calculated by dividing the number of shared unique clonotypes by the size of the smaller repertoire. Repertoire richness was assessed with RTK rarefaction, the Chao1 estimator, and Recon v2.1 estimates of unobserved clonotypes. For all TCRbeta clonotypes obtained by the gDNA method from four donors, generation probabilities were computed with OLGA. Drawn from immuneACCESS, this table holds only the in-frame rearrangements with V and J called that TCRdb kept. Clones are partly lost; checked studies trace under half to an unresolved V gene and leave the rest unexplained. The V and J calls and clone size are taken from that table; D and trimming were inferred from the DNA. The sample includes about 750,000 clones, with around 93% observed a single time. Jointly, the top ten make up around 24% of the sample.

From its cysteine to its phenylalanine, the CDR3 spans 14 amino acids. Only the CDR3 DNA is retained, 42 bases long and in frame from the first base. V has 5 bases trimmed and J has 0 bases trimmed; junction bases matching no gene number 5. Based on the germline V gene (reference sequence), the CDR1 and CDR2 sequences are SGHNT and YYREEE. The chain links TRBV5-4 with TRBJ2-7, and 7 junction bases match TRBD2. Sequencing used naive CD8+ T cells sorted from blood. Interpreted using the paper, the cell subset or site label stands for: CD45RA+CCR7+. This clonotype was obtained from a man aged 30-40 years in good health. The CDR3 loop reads CASSQRDVSYEQYF. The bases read TGTGCCAGCAGTCAGCGGGACGTCTCCTACGAGCAGTACTTC. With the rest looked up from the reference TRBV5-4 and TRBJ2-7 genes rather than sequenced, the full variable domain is ETGVTQSPTHLIKTRGQQVTLRCSSQSGHNTVSWYQQALGQGPQFIFQYYREEENGRGNFPPRFSGLQFPNYSSELNVNALELDDSALYLCASSQRDVSYEQYFGPGTRLTVT.